These 22 T cell receptor beta chains came from one sample sequenced in a study of cytomegalovirus exposure and HLA in healthy donors. Primers included in the PCR were 60 Vbeta and 13 Jbeta primers. Only in-frame clones appear in the TCRdb table, and some are missing; sequencing was by immunoSEQ multiplex PCR. Among roughly 80,000 clones, approximately 61% were seen once, and the ten largest hold 6.5% to 7.5%. The sequenced sample consisted of PBMCs. The receptor source for this set is a woman in her forties or fifties in good health and CMV-seropositive.

This clone was seen only a few times. The chain couples TRBV7-9 to TRBJ2-1, with 8 nucleotides matching TRBD1. Germline CDR1 is SEHNR and CDR2 is FQNEAQ (reference sequence). This CDR3 is 14 amino acids long. The ends lost 10 bases at V and 5 bases at J; junction bases unmatched: 10. The CDR3 sequence is CATQTGVLDNEQFF. CDR3 DNA: TGTGCCACGCAGACAGGGGTTTTGGACAATGAGCAGTTCTTC.

The V call is TRBV19, the J call TRBJ1-2; 8 nucleotides agree with TRBD1. The CDR3 is 18 amino acids. Losses at the gene ends were 4 bases for V and 0 bases for J; bases not matched to a gene: 13. Germline assignment: CDR1 LNHDA and CDR2 SQIVND (reference sequence). The CDR3: CASSTLGTGLKANYGYTF. CDR3 DNA: TGTGCCAGTAGTACCCTCGGGACAGGACTCAAAGCTAACTATGGCTACACCTTC.

This chain connects TRBV30 to TRBJ2-2, with D tentatively TRBD2 (5 bases). Germline assignment: CDR1 GTSNPN and CDR2 SVGIG (reference sequence). The CDR3 totals 15 residues. Trimming left V 4 bases short and J 8 bases short, with 20 bases between. The CDR3 bases are TGTGCCTGGACCAAACTAGGCCCTGCCAGGGGGGAGCTGTTTTTT. Its translation: CAWTKLGPARGELFF.

The chain is built from TRBV7-7 and TRBJ1-3; D not certain. Germline CDR1 reads SSHAT; CDR2 reads FNYEAQ (reference sequence). CDR3 length: 14 residues. Between the trimmed V and J ends, which lost 7 bases and 1 base, there was a span of 11 bases. The CDR3: CASTFGTSGNTIYF. In DNA, the CDR3 is TGTGCCAGCACCTTTGGTACTTCTGGAAACACCATATATTTT.

The rearrangement uses TRBV10-3 and TRBJ2-3; TRBD2 matches at 13 bases. After removal of 3 bases from V and 2 bases from J, the junction contained 5 bases not matched to a gene. Germline assignment: CDR1 ENHRY and CDR2 SYGVKD. The CDR3 is made up of 17 amino acids. Here the CDR3 reads CAISDKGLAGATDTQYF. The DNA of the CDR3 is TGTGCCATCAGTGATAAAGGACTAGCGGGGGCCACAGATACGCAGTATTTT.

The chain links TRBV28 to TRBJ1-1, with 10 bases identical to TRBD1. V dropped 10 bases and J dropped 1; count of bases not matched to a gene: 6. The CDR3 sequence is 14 residues long. The germline V gene has CDR1 MDHEN and CDR2 SYDVKM. CDR3 bases: TGTGCCATTGGGACAGGGGCCGAGAACACTGAAGCTTTCTTT. Protein product: CAIGTGAENTEAFF.

The rearrangement uses TRBV7-4 and TRBJ1-6; no definite D call. The germline V gene encodes CDR1 SGHVT and CDR2 SQSDAQ. V was clipped by 2 bases and J by 7 bases, with 9 bases between them. This CDR3 region has 14 residues. For the CDR3, the DNA is TGTGCCAGCAGCTTACAACAGAGCAATTCACCCCTCCACTTT. Residues: CASSLQQSNSPLHF.

The V gene is TRBV18, the J gene TRBJ2-2; D might be TRBD1 (6 bases). The CDR3 length is 15 residues. Germline values: CDR1 KGHSH, CDR2 LQKENI. Trimming pared 3 bases from V and 3 bases from J, leaving 11 bases between. In DNA, the CDR3 is TGTGCCAGCTCACCCCTAGGACAGCACACCGGGGAGCTGTTTTTT. This translates into CASSPLGQHTGELFF.

This clone was seen a few times. The V gene is TRBV5-6, the J gene TRBJ1-1; possibly TRBD1 for D (5 bases). The length of the CDR3 is 14 residues. Germline CDR1 and CDR2: SGHDT and YYEEEE. V was shortened by 0 bases and J by 2 bases, with 8 bases between the two germline ends. CDR3 sequence reads: CASSLGGVNTEAFF. CDR3 DNA: TGTGCCAGCAGCTTGGGGGGGGTTAACACTGAAGCTTTCTTT.

The rearrangement uses TRBV5-1 and TRBJ2-7; maybe TRBD1 (6 bases). The ends were cut back, 2 bases at V and 7 bases at J, with 10 bases in the middle. The CDR3 spans 12 residues. Germline V gene sequence: CDR1 SGHRS, CDR2 YFSETQ. CDR3 in amino acids: CASSLQGREQYF. The CDR3 coding sequence is TGCGCCAGCAGCTTACAGGGCAGGGAGCAGTACTTC.

The V call is TRBV4-1, the J call TRBJ1-2; no definite D call. Trimming removed 9 bases at V and 6 bases at J, with 20 bases between. CDR3 length: 14 amino acids. The germline V gene encodes CDR1 MGHRA and CDR2 YSYEKL. CDR3 in amino acids: CASRLPGGSDGYTF. For the CDR3, the DNA is TGCGCCAGTCGCCTCCCAGGAGGTTCGGATGGCTACACCTTC.

This clone was observed a few times. CDR3 protein: CASSLTGTGRNEKLFF. The CDR3, as DNA: TGTGCCAGCAGCCTGACCGGGACAGGCCGTAATGAAAAACTGTTTTTT. The chain has TRBV7-9 and TRBJ1-4; TRBD1 matches at 8 bases. Germline assignment: CDR1 SEHNR and CDR2 FQNEAQ (reference sequence). V trimming: 5 bases; J trimming: 4 bases; junction bases outside the gene matches: 9. This CDR3 is built from 16 residues.

This clone was found a few times. The rearrangement links TRBV7-9 to TRBJ2-1; D perhaps matches TRBD1 (5 bases). V dropped 5 bases and J dropped 0 bases, with 14 bases sitting between them. The CDR3 loop spans 16 amino acids. The germline gives CDR1 SEHNR, CDR2 FQNEAQ (reference sequence). The chain's CDR3 is CASSSRAEFSYNEQFF. The CDR3 bases are TGTGCCAGCAGCAGCAGGGCGGAGTTCTCCTACAATGAGCAGTTCTTC.

This clone appeared a few times. The V and J genes are TRBV27 and TRBJ1-5; D is perhaps TRBD1 (5 bases). The V gene's germline CDR1 is MNHEY and CDR2 SMNVEV (reference sequence). Trimming stripped 6 bases from V and 7 bases from J, with 19 bases between. The CDR3 sequence is 15 residues long. The CDR3 sequence: CASSPVPGFSQPQHF. CDR3 sequence (DNA): TGTGCCAGCAGCCCGGTTCCAGGGTTCAGCCAGCCCCAGCATTTT.

The chain recombines TRBV5-5 with TRBJ1-2; D unclear. In germline, CDR1 is SGHKS, CDR2 YYEKEE (reference sequence). V was trimmed by 1 base and J by 10 bases, leaving 14 bases between them. CDR3 size: 13 residues. CDR3: CASSLFPSEHYTF. CDR3 in DNA: TGTGCCAGCAGCTTGTTTCCCAGCGAACACTACACCTTC.

The genes are TRBV5-1 and TRBJ2-1; D is possibly TRBD2 (6 bases). Looked up from germline, CDR1 is SGHRS and CDR2 is YFSETQ. CDR3 size: 15 residues. Trimming removed 1 base at V and 8 bases at J, with 16 bases between. Written as DNA, the CDR3 is TGCGCCAGCAGCTTGAAGGTTCGGGGGTTCGATGAGCAGTTCTTC. Protein product: CASSLKVRGFDEQFF.

This chain uses TRBV6-5 with TRBJ1-1; D is undetermined. This CDR3 has 13 residues. Deletions cut 2 bases from V and 2 bases from J, with 6 bases between. Germline assignment: CDR1 MNHEY and CDR2 SVGAGI. CDR3 protein: CASSYIGNTEAFF. DNA for the CDR3: TGTGCCAGCAGTTACATCGGTAACACTGAAGCTTTCTTT.

This clone turned up a few times. The chain joins TRBV5-1 to TRBJ1-1; D may be TRBD1 (6 bases). This CDR3 has 16 amino acids. Germline CDR1 SGHRS, CDR2 YFSETQ. Trimming pared 4 bases from V and 0 bases from J, leaving 16 bases between. The CDR3: CASSPIGGRLNTEAFF. CDR3 DNA: TGCGCCAGCAGCCCAATTGGGGGCAGATTGAACACTGAAGCTTTCTTT.

The chain uses TRBV5-1 and TRBJ2-5, with D hard to call. Per the germline V gene, CDR1 is SGHRS and CDR2 is YFSETQ. CDR3 length: 13 amino acids. Trimming removed 5 bases from V and 5 bases from J, with 13 bases in between. CDR3 sequence (DNA): TGCGCCAGCAGTCCTGACTCGACGGAGACCCAGTACTTC. Encoded protein: CASSPDSTETQYF.

This chain uses TRBV9 with TRBJ1-3; possible D gene TRBD1, 6 bases. This CDR3 region has 16 residues. The ends were cut back, 6 bases at V and 1 base at J, with 17 bases in the middle. Per germline, CDR1 SGDLS and CDR2 YYNGEE. CDR3 DNA sequence: TGTGCCAGCACCCTTGGTGGCAGGGGTTCTGGAAACACCATATATTTT. Protein sequence: CASTLGGRGSGNTIYF.

This chain connects TRBV27 to TRBJ2-1, with 9 bases identical to TRBD2. This CDR3 region has 15 residues. V shed 8 bases and J 1 base; nucleotides not matched to a gene: 6. Germline CDR1 MNHEY, CDR2 SMNVEV (reference sequence). The CDR3 spells CASALAGASYNEQFF. CDR3 coding DNA: TGTGCCAGCGCCTTAGCGGGGGCTTCCTACAATGAGCAGTTCTTC.

The chain links TRBV29-1 to TRBJ2-1; TRBD2 matches at 11 bases. With 1 base clipped from V and 7 bases from J, the junction kept 9 bases outside the gene matches. The CDR3 spans 16 residues. Germline loops: CDR1 SQVTM, CDR2 ANQGSEA. CDR3 DNA: TGCAGCGTTGAAGGGGTAGCGGGGGGGCCGGGGAATGAGCAGTTCTTC. Encoded protein: CSVEGVAGGPGNEQFF.